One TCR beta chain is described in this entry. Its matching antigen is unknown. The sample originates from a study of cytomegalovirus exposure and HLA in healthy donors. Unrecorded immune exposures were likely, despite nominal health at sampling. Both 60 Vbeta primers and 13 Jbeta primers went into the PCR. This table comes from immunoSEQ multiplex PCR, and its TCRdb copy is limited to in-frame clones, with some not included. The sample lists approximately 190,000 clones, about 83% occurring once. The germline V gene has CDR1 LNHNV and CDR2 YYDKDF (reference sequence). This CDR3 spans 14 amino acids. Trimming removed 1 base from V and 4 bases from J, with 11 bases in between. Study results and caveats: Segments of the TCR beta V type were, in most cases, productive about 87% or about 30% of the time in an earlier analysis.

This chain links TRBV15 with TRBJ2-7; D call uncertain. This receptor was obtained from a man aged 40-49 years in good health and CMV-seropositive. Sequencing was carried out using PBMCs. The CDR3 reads CATSRVVATYEQYF. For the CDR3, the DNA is TGTGCCACCAGCAGAGTGGTAGCTACTTACGAGCAGTACTTC.